Listed below are T cell receptor beta chains from one sample, sequenced in a study of memory CD4+ T cells and cytomegalovirus serostatus. TCRdb's copy holds only in-frame clones and misses some; the assay was immunoSEQ multiplex PCR. Among 80,000 to 100,000 clones listed, about 80% were seen once. Sequenced material: memory CD4+ T cells from blood. Source of these receptors: an adult in good health and CMV-seropositive. Both conserved end residues are part of each CDR3. The order of the fields is V gene, D gene, clone size, J gene, CDR3 protein, CDR3 DNA. A D gene is named only where the DNA matches it firmly. The size field is filled for only some rows; it gives once, few, many or a size class.

TRBV5-1,NA,NA,TRBJ2-3,CASSAGSLSPISTDTQYF,TGCGCCAGCAGCGCTGGATCCTTATCGCCCATTAGCACAGATACGCAGTATTTT
TRBV7-8,NA,NA,TRBJ1-1,CASSPLGGRANTEAFF,TGTGCCAGCAGCCCATTGGGGGGCAGAGCGAACACTGAAGCTTTCTTT
TRBV7-8,NA,few,TRBJ2-1,CASSPYREPSYNEQFF,TGTGCCAGCAGCCCTTACCGGGAGCCCTCCTACAATGAGCAGTTCTTC
TRBV2,TRBD1,once,TRBJ1-4,CASSGDRINEKLFF,TGTGCCAGCAGTGGGGACAGGATAAATGAAAAACTGTTTTTT
TRBV10-3,NA,NA,TRBJ2-3,CAIWHQHTDTQYF,TGTGCCATCTGGCACCAGCACACAGATACGCAGTATTTT
TRBV6-5,NA,NA,TRBJ1-1,CASRGWSTEAFF,TGTGCCAGCCGAGGCTGGAGCACTGAAGCTTTCTTT
TRBV5-1,TRBD2,NA,TRBJ2-1,CASKRVAGAPGEQFF,TGCGCCTCAAAAAGGGTGGCGGGAGCTCCCGGTGAGCAGTTCTTC
TRBV30,TRBD1,NA,TRBJ2-4,CAWSVLQGAGIQYF,TGTGCCTGGAGTGTGTTACAGGGGGCTGGCATTCAGTACTTC
TRBV5-6,NA,NA,TRBJ1-1,CASSFNTEAFF,TGTGCCAGCAGCTTTAACACTGAAGCTTTCTTT
TRBV19,TRBD2,NA,TRBJ2-5,CASSRGLASWETQYF,TGTGCCAGTAGCCGAGGACTAGCTTCCTGGGAGACCCAGTACTTC
TRBV4-3,NA,NA,TRBJ2-2,CASSQEGGRTGELFF,TGCGCCAGCAGCCAAGAAGGGGGACGTACCGGGGAGCTGTTTTTT
TRBV28,TRBD2,NA,TRBJ2-4,CASSHSGSRGNIQYF,TGTGCCAGCAGTCATAGCGGGAGTAGAGGAAACATTCAGTACTTC
TRBV28,NA,NA,TRBJ2-3,CASSDSASDTQYF,TGTGCCAGCAGTGACTCGGCTTCAGATACGCAGTATTTT
TRBV4-2,TRBD2,NA,TRBJ2-7,CASSQVGTSGTYEQYF,TGTGCCAGCAGCCAAGTCGGGACTAGCGGGACCTACGAGCAGTACTTC
TRBV7-2,NA,many,TRBJ1-2,CASSPAGPYGYTF,TGTGCCAGCAGCCCGGCAGGCCCCTATGGCTACACCTTC
TRBV28,NA,NA,TRBJ2-2,CASRGPTGELFF,TGTGCCAGCAGGGGGCCCACCGGGGAGCTGTTTTTT
TRBV18,NA,NA,TRBJ2-7,CASSPSPGDREQYF,TGTGCCAGCTCACCGAGTCCAGGAGACCGGGAGCAGTACTTC
TRBV28,NA,once,TRBJ1-3,CASSLDRLTGNTIYF,TGTGCCAGCAGTCTTGACAGGCTGACTGGAAACACCATATATTTT
TRBV11-2,TRBD2,few,TRBJ2-2,CASSLTFVGSGGSGELFF,TGTGCCAGCAGCTTGACCTTTGTGGGATCGGGAGGATCCGGGGAGCTGTTTTTT
TRBV5-1,TRBD1,NA,TRBJ1-1,CASSLFGDREAFF,TGCGCCAGCAGCTTGTTCGGGGACAGGGAAGCTTTCTTT
TRBV28,TRBD1,NA,TRBJ1-5,CASRLTGGNQPQHF,TGTGCCAGCAGATTGACAGGGGGCAATCAGCCCCAGCATTTT
TRBV28,NA,NA,TRBJ1-1,CASSLPIATGRAFF,TGTGCCAGCAGTCTCCCCATTGCGACCGGACGGGCTTTCTTT
TRBV5-1,TRBD1,NA,TRBJ2-5,CASSRQGGYQETQYF,TGCGCCAGCAGCCGACAGGGGGGGTACCAAGAGACCCAGTACTTC
TRBV10-3,NA,NA,TRBJ2-1,CAISKTTSSNEQFF,TGTGCCATCAGTAAAACGACTAGTAGCAATGAGCAGTTCTTC
TRBV6-6,NA,NA,TRBJ1-4,CASSREGEKLFF,TGTGCCAGCAGCCGGGAAGGTGAAAAACTGTTTTTT
TRBV7-3,NA,NA,TRBJ2-1,CASSLSAYYNEQFF,TGTGCCAGCAGCTTAAGCGCCTATTACAATGAGCAGTTCTTC
TRBV7-2,TRBD1,NA,TRBJ1-5,CASSPGQGYQPQHF,TGTGCCAGCAGCCCCGGACAGGGATATCAGCCCCAGCATTTT
TRBV7-2,TRBD1,NA,TRBJ1-1,CASSTGTVRGAFF,TGTGCCAGCAGCACAGGGACAGTTCGTGGGGCTTTCTTT
TRBV30,NA,once,TRBJ2-1,CACQENEQFF,TGTGCCTGCCAGGAAAATGAGCAGTTCTTC
TRBV28,NA,NA,TRBJ1-2,CASSTRALNYGYTF,TGTGCCAGCAGTACCCGGGCCCTTAACTATGGCTACACCTTC
TRBV5-1,TRBD1,NA,TRBJ2-2,CASSKDRGLDGELFF,TGCGCCAGCAGCAAGGACAGGGGGCTGGACGGGGAGCTGTTTTTT